These T cell receptor beta chains were read from a single sample in a study of blood T cells in healthy people across ages. TCRdb recomputed calls from the 5' RACE reads with MiXCR, one row per CDR3 protein. The repertoire has about 1.8 million distinct CDR3 sequences, 49% of them found once; the top ten carry over 2%. The sequencing input was blood. The receptors were sampled from a woman in her thirties or forties in good health. Each CDR3 is given with its conserved first and last residue. Each record gives: V gene, clone size, D gene, J gene, CDR3 protein, CDR3 DNA. D genes are given only for firm matches. Clone size is given for some rows only: seen once, a few or many times, or a class if the clone is expanded.

v_gene: TRBV10-3
abundance: NA
d_gene: NA
j_gene: TRBJ2-5
CDR3aa: CAISWDQETQYF
CDR3nt: TGTGCCATCAGTTGGGACCAAGAGACCCAGTACTTC

v_gene: TRBV6-5
abundance: few
d_gene: NA
j_gene: TRBJ2-7
CDR3aa: CASSYSTMNEQYF
CDR3nt: TGTGCCAGCAGTTACTCGACGATGAACGAGCAGTACTTC

v_gene: TRBV12-3/TRBV12-4
abundance: NA
d_gene: NA
j_gene: TRBJ2-5
CDR3aa: CASSRGPQRETQYF
CDR3nt: TGTGCCAGCAGCCGGGGCCCTCAGCGAGAGACCCAGTACTTC

v_gene: TRBV5-1
abundance: few
d_gene: TRBD1
j_gene: TRBJ2-1
CDR3aa: CASSLRTGSSKRQFF
CDR3nt: TGCGCCAGCAGCTTGCGGACAGGGAGTAGTAAGCGGCAGTTCTTC

v_gene: TRBV4-2
abundance: NA
d_gene: NA
j_gene: TRBJ2-1
CDR3aa: CASSLLAFSYNEQFF
CDR3nt: TGTGCCAGCAGCCTCTTAGCGTTCTCCTACAATGAGCAGTTCTTC

v_gene: TRBV14
abundance: few
d_gene: NA
j_gene: TRBJ2-1
CDR3aa: CASSPLRNAYNEQFF
CDR3nt: TGTGCCAGCAGCCCCTTACGAAACGCTTACAATGAGCAGTTCTTC

v_gene: TRBV19
abundance: NA
d_gene: NA
j_gene: TRBJ2-4
CDR3aa: CASSIVGSPKNIQYF
CDR3nt: TGTGCCAGTAGTATAGTCGGGTCTCCCAAAAACATTCAGTACTTC

v_gene: TRBV18
abundance: NA
d_gene: NA
j_gene: TRBJ1-2
CDR3aa: CASSTSNGQSYGYTF
CDR3nt: TGTGCCAGCTCAACGAGCAATGGACAGTCCTATGGCTACACCTTC

v_gene: TRBV4-3
abundance: few
d_gene: NA
j_gene: TRBJ2-1
CDR3aa: CASSQDDTYNEQFF
CDR3nt: TGCGCCAGCAGCCAAGACGACACTTACAATGAGCAGTTCTTC

v_gene: TRBV7-3
abundance: NA
d_gene: TRBD2
j_gene: TRBJ2-1
CDR3aa: CASSSRTSGGPSSYNEQFF
CDR3nt: TGTGCCAGCAGCTCACGGACTAGCGGGGGGCCGAGCTCCTACAATGAGCAGTTCTTC

v_gene: TRBV4-3
abundance: few
d_gene: NA
j_gene: TRBJ1-6
CDR3aa: CASSQDNRESPLHF
CDR3nt: TGCGCCAGCAGCCAAGATAATAGAGAATCACCCCTCCACTTT

v_gene: TRBV6-2/TRBV6-3
abundance: NA
d_gene: NA
j_gene: TRBJ1-2
CDR3aa: CASSYTGLSYGYTF
CDR3nt: TGTGCCAGCAGTTACACGGGATTGAGCTATGGCTACACCTTC

v_gene: TRBV5-1
abundance: few
d_gene: NA
j_gene: TRBJ2-4
CDR3aa: CASSTDPTSTQYF
CDR3nt: TGCGCCAGCAGCACTGACCCCACTTCAACTCAGTACTTC

v_gene: TRBV7-2
abundance: NA
d_gene: TRBD2
j_gene: TRBJ2-1
CDR3aa: CASSTPKRGGQFF
CDR3nt: TGTGCCAGCAGCACCCCTAAGCGGGGTGGGCAGTTCTTC

v_gene: TRBV7-2
abundance: NA
d_gene: TRBD2
j_gene: TRBJ2-1
CDR3aa: CASSWGGLANNEQFF
CDR3nt: TGTGCCAGCAGCTGGGGGGGACTAGCGAACAATGAGCAGTTCTTC

v_gene: TRBV4-3
abundance: NA
d_gene: NA
j_gene: TRBJ2-7
CDR3aa: CASSQTRGTCEQYF
CDR3nt: TGCGCCAGCAGCCAAACACGTGGGACCTGCGAGCAGTACTTC